The 15 T cell receptor beta chains presented below share a single source sample, sequenced in a study of cytomegalovirus exposure and HLA in healthy donors. Assay: immunoSEQ multiplex PCR; the TCRdb copy retains only in-frame clones and omits some. The table lists 60,000 to 70,000 clones, 80% to 95% of them singletons. What was sequenced was PBMCs. Receptor source: a man aged 18 to 35 in good health and CMV-seropositive.

The chain carries TRBV19 and TRBJ2-5; TRBD1 is a possible D gene (7 bases). The germline V gene has CDR1 LNHDA and CDR2 SQIVND (reference sequence). The CDR3 is made up of 15 amino acids. Trimming took 5 bases from V and 1 from J, leaving 14 bases between them. The CDR3 is CASSARGTVQETQYF. The CDR3 coding sequence is TGTGCCAGTAGTGCCCGCGGGACAGTCCAAGAGACCCAGTACTTC.

The CDR3 nucleotides are TGTGCCAGCAGTTTAAAACAGGGGGGCACAGATACGCAGTATTTT. It encodes CASSLKQGGTDTQYF. V and J are TRBV28 and TRBJ2-3, with TRBD1 matching 8 bases. Germline values: CDR1 MDHEN, CDR2 SYDVKM. The CDR3 runs to 15 residues. Trimming removed 2 bases from V and 1 base from J; junction bases left unmatched: 2.

The chain is built from TRBV7-3 and TRBJ2-1, with TRBD2 matching 12 bases. Germline CDR1 and CDR2: SGHTA and FQGTGA. The J segment lost 3 bases and the V segment lost 4 bases, leaving 4 bases of the junction unmatched. This CDR3 region has 16 residues. The CDR3 nucleotides are TGTGCCAGCAGCTCTAGACTAGCGGGGGACTACAATGAGCAGTTCTTC. Translation: CASSSRLAGDYNEQFF.

This clone has just one count. The J gene is TRBJ2-7, the V gene TRBV15; 10 bases fit TRBD1. This CDR3 region has 14 residues. Germline CDR1 LNHNV, CDR2 YYDKDF (reference sequence). Germline trimming cut 4 bases from V and 6 bases from J; bases unmatched to any gene: 6. CDR3 coding DNA: TGTGCCACCAGCATCGACAGGGGGCGAGGCGAGCAGTACTTC. As protein: CATSIDRGRGEQYF.

The chain employs TRBV7-8 and TRBJ2-2; 8 bases match TRBD2. There are 16 residues in the CDR3. Germline loops: CDR1 SGHVS, CDR2 FQNEAQ. The V and J ends lost 5 bases and 5 bases, in that order; junction bases with no gene match: 10. CDR3 in DNA: TGTGCCAGCAGCCCTGGAGCGGGAGTGGGGACCGGGGAGCTGTTTTTT. Translated, it gives CASSPGAGVGTGELFF.

The chain joins TRBV5-6 to TRBJ2-1, with a possible D match to TRBD2 (6 bases). The CDR3 has 15 residues. The V gene's germline CDR1 is SGHDT and CDR2 YYEEEE. V was cut by 1 base and J by 4 bases, with 12 bases left in between. CDR3 protein: CASSLPSVSYNEQFF. In nucleotides, the CDR3 is TGTGCCAGCAGCTTGCCTAGCGTTTCATACAATGAGCAGTTCTTC. Supplemented by reference TRBV5-6 and TRBJ2-1, the full variable domain reads DAGVTQSPTHLIKTRGQQVTLRCSPKSGHDTVSWYQQALGQGPQFIFQYYEEEERQRGNFPDRFSGHQFPNYSSELNVNALLLGDSALYLCASSLPSVSYNEQFFGPGTRLTVL.

The genes are TRBV4-1 and TRBJ2-7, with TRBD2 matching over 10 bases. Germline CDR1 reads MGHRA; CDR2 reads YSYEKL. J was trimmed by 3 bases and V by 0 bases; bases with no gene match: 5. This CDR3 is 16 amino acids long. CDR3: CASSQDIAGGFYEQYF. Here the CDR3 DNA reads TGCGCCAGCAGCCAAGACATAGCGGGAGGATTCTACGAGCAGTACTTC.

This clone was observed a few times. This chain links TRBV10-1 with TRBJ2-7; 10 bases are shared with TRBD2. J gave up 6 bases and V 0 bases, and 8 bases lay outside the gene matches. Germline V lookup: CDR1 WNHNN, CDR2 SYGVQD (reference sequence). The CDR3 has 16 residues. Written as DNA, the CDR3 is TGCGCCAGCAGTGAGTCGTTTCTAGCGGGAGTGGTCGAGCAGTACTTC. Protein: CASSESFLAGVVEQYF.

The chain employs TRBV28 and TRBJ1-4; 10 bases fit TRBD1. The CDR3 is 15 amino acids. From germline, CDR1 is MDHEN and CDR2 SYDVKM. J gave up 5 bases and V 4 bases, and 4 bases lay outside the gene matches. The CDR3 loop is CASSSPTGGNEKLFF. CDR3 DNA sequence: TGTGCCAGCAGTTCCCCGACAGGGGGCAATGAAAAACTGTTTTTT.

The chain uses TRBV6-5 and TRBJ2-7; 7 bases line up with TRBD1. The CDR3 runs to 13 residues. Germline CDR1 MNHEY, CDR2 SVGAGI. V dropped 8 bases and J dropped 3; count of bases not matched to a gene: 7. The CDR3 loop reads CASGQGEYYEQYF. For the CDR3, the DNA is TGTGCCAGCGGGCAGGGGGAATACTACGAGCAGTACTTC.

The rearrangement uses TRBV11-1 and TRBJ1-1; 8 bases match TRBD1. The V gene end was trimmed by 5 bases and the J gene end by 4 bases; junction bases not matched to a gene: 6. The germline V gene encodes CDR1 SGHAT and CDR2 FQDESV (reference sequence). The CDR3 is 14 residues long. In DNA, the CDR3 is TGTGCCAGCAGCCTGGACAGGGACGTCACTGAAGCTTTCTTT. Its translation: CASSLDRDVTEAFF.

This chain uses TRBV28 with TRBJ1-5; 8 bases fit TRBD1. Germline values: CDR1 MDHEN, CDR2 SYDVKM. V dropped 11 bases and J dropped 3; count of bases not matched to a gene: 3. This CDR3 has 12 residues. The CDR3 sequence is CAGQGSNQPQHF. CDR3 nucleotide sequence: TGTGCCGGACAGGGTTCCAATCAGCCCCAGCATTTT.

J is TRBJ1-2 and V is TRBV28; weak D call: TRBD1 (5 bases). Between the trimmed V and J ends, which lost 3 bases and 2 bases, there was a span of 16 bases. From germline, CDR1 is MDHEN and CDR2 SYDVKM. This CDR3 is built from 16 residues. CDR3 sequence (DNA): TGTGCCAGCAGTTTGGAAATCGGGGGAAGAAACTATGGCTACACCTTC. Protein sequence: CASSLEIGGRNYGYTF.

The CDR3 protein is CSVEEGSTGSSGNTIYF. DNA of the CDR3: TGCAGCGTTGAAGAGGGGTCCACGGGGAGCTCTGGAAACACCATATATTTT. V and J are TRBV29-1 and TRBJ1-3, with D unresolved. From germline, CDR1 is SQVTM and CDR2 ANQGSEA. Between the trimmed V and J ends, which lost 0 bases and 0 bases, there was a span of 15 bases. The CDR3 totals 17 residues.

This chain connects TRBV5-1 to TRBJ2-2; D is uncertain. The CDR3 loop spans 13 amino acids. V lost 7 bases to trimming and J lost 7 bases, with 14 bases between them. Germline CDR1 and CDR2: SGHRS and YFSETQ. In nucleotides, the CDR3 is TGCGCCAGCCTGGGCCGGCTGGGCGGGGAGCTGTTTTTT. Translating gives CASLGRLGGELFF.